Here is one TCR beta chain with its context. A J-beta primer mix and a sample-barcoded 5' primer were used in a second PCR of about 7 to 12 cycles. TCRdb recomputed calls from the 5' RACE reads with MiXCR, one row per CDR3 protein. This sample yields about 1,500,000 distinct CDR3 sequences, of which roughly 40% are seen a single time; 7.9% belongs to the top ten. Every donor provided around 9.3 milliliters of peripheral blood. Per sample, a minimum of 6 million PBMCs were isolated. This entry comes from a study of blood T cells in healthy people across ages. From germline, CDR1 is SGHTA and CDR2 FQGNSA. V was shortened by 5 bases and J by 9 bases, with 11 bases between the two germline ends. CDR3 length: 11 amino acids.

This chain uses TRBV7-2 with TRBJ2-7; the D is unclear. The sequenced sample was blood. This TCR was sampled from a young woman in good health. The CDR3 DNA follows: TGTGCCAGCAGCAGCCCGGAACGGCAGTACTTC. Translating gives CASSSPERQYF.